The 29 T cell receptor beta chains listed next were all sequenced from one sample in a study of cytomegalovirus exposure and HLA in healthy donors. Clones were read by immunoSEQ multiplex PCR, and TCRdb kept only the in-frame ones, dropping some. The sample includes 170,000 or so clones, roughly 84% seen only once; the top ten take 2.5% to 3%. The specimen was PBMCs. These TCRs come from a young woman in good health and CMV-seropositive.

The chain joins TRBV27 to TRBJ2-2, with 7 bases matching TRBD1. CDR1 is MNHEY, CDR2 SMNVEV, per germline (reference sequence). CDR3 length: 16 amino acids. After removal of 0 bases from V and 3 bases from J, the junction contained 4 bases not matched to a gene. DNA of the CDR3: TGTGCCAGCAGTTTATCAGGGGGCGGTTACACCGGGGAGCTGTTTTTT. Protein sequence: CASSLSGGGYTGELFF.

DNA for the CDR3: TGTGCCAGCAGCGTAGAAGGAATGAGGGGCTACACCTTC. Translated: CASSVEGMRGYTF. The chain combines TRBV9 with TRBJ1-2; D gene uncertain. V was trimmed by 0 bases and J by 8 bases, leaving 11 bases between them. CDR3 length equals 13 residues. CDR1 is SGDLS and CDR2 is YYNGEE in the germline V gene.

CDR3 sequence: CATSRGYDYGYTF. In DNA form, the CDR3 reads TGTGCCACCAGCCGGGGGTACGACTATGGCTACACCTTC. This rearrangement joins TRBV15 to TRBJ1-2; tentatively, D is TRBD1 (5 bases). There are 13 residues in the CDR3. Germline assignment: CDR1 LNHNV and CDR2 YYDKDF (reference sequence). With 5 bases removed from V and 3 bases from J, the gap between germline ends came to 10 bases.

J is TRBJ2-7 and V is TRBV19, with TRBD1 matching 9 bases. This CDR3 region has 15 residues. Germline V gene sequence: CDR1 LNHDA, CDR2 SQIVND (reference sequence). Trimming cost V 5 bases and J 1 base; bases outside gene matches: 6. CDR3 sequence reads: CASSASGTGSYEQYF. CDR3 coding DNA: TGTGCCAGTAGTGCTTCCGGGACAGGGTCCTACGAGCAGTACTTC.

This clone was detected only a few times. The chain links TRBV5-1 to TRBJ2-7; possible D gene TRBD1, 6 bases. The CDR3 runs to 14 residues. Germline CDR1 SGHRS, CDR2 YFSETQ. V lost 0 bases and J lost 2, with 9 bases in between. CDR3 protein: CASSLGPGAYEQYF. The CDR3 DNA follows: TGCGCCAGCAGCTTGGGGCCAGGGGCCTACGAGCAGTACTTC.

The chain is built from TRBV5-6 and TRBJ2-5; TRBD2 matches 8 bases. The CDR3 is made up of 16 amino acids. CDR1 and CDR2 (germline): SGHDT, YYEEEE. V lost 0 bases to trimming and J lost 3 bases; unmatched junction nucleotides: 7. As DNA, the CDR3 is TGTGCCAGCAGCTTGGCGGGGCGGCGGGAGGAAGAGACCCAGTACTTC. This gives the protein CASSLAGRREEETQYF.

The CDR3 DNA reads as TGTGCCAGCACTGGTGGGACAATCTTTTCTGGGGCCAACGTCCTGACTTTC. Residues: CASTGGTIFSGANVLTF. The V and J genes are TRBV7-9 and TRBJ2-6; a possible D gene is TRBD1 (6 bases). This CDR3 region has 17 residues. Germline CDR1 reads SEHNR; CDR2 reads FQNEAQ (reference sequence). With 7 bases removed from V and 1 base from J, the gap between germline ends came to 17 bases.

The rearrangement links TRBV11-1 to TRBJ2-7, with 9 nucleotides matching TRBD2. There are 14 residues in the CDR3. The V gene's germline CDR1 is SGHAT and CDR2 FQDESV (reference sequence). The V gene end was trimmed by 5 bases and the J gene end by 5 bases; junction bases not matched to a gene: 7. CDR3 protein: CASSPKGGGDEQYF. Written as DNA, the CDR3 is TGTGCCAGCAGCCCTAAAGGCGGGGGGGACGAGCAGTACTTC.

J is TRBJ2-5 and V is TRBV19; 8 bases fit TRBD2. CDR1 and CDR2 from the germline V gene are LNHDA and SQIVND (reference sequence). J gave up 1 base and V 3 bases, and 7 bases lay outside the gene matches. This CDR3 spans 16 amino acids. Here the CDR3 DNA reads TGTGCCAGTAGTATTGAGCGGGGGAGCTCCCAAGAGACCCAGTACTTC. Amino acids: CASSIERGSSQETQYF. Together with reference TRBV19 and TRBJ2-5, the CDR3 gives the full variable domain: DGGITQSPKYLFRKEGQNVTLSCEQNLNHDAMYWYRQDPGQGLRLIYYSQIVNDFQKGDIAEGYSVSREKKESFPLTVTSAQKNPTAFYLCASSIERGSSQETQYFGPGTRLLVL.

The rearrangement joins TRBV4-1 to TRBJ1-2; D is unresolved. The germline V gene encodes CDR1 MGHRA and CDR2 YSYEKL. The CDR3 extends over 15 amino acids. Trimming left V 0 bases short and J 3 bases short, with 11 bases between. CDR3 in amino acids: CASSQEDEVHYGYTF. Here the CDR3 DNA reads TGCGCCAGCAGCCAAGAAGACGAGGTACACTATGGCTACACCTTC.

The chain is built from TRBV5-1 and TRBJ1-1, with TRBD1 matching over 7 bases. Germline-derived CDR1 and CDR2 are SGHRS and YFSETQ. CDR3 length equals 18 residues. The J segment lost 0 bases and the V segment lost 4 bases, leaving 15 bases of the junction unmatched. CDR3 sequence: CASSKGQRLIDMNTEAFF. The DNA of the CDR3 is TGCGCCAGCAGCAAGGGACAGAGATTAATTGATATGAACACTGAAGCTTTCTTT.

This chain connects TRBV9 to TRBJ1-1, with D tentatively TRBD1 (5 bases). The length of the CDR3 is 17 residues. CDR1 is SGDLS and CDR2 is YYNGEE in the germline V gene. V was clipped by 0 bases and J by 0 bases, with 15 bases between them. CDR3 residues: CASSVVRGFLVNTEAFF. CDR3 sequence (DNA): TGTGCCAGCAGCGTAGTTAGGGGCTTCTTGGTGAACACTGAAGCTTTCTTT.

The chain links TRBV7-9 to TRBJ2-3; D is possibly TRBD1 (5 bases). V was pared by 4 bases and J by 5 bases, with 16 bases between. Germline CDR1 reads SEHNR; CDR2 reads FQNEAQ (reference sequence). CDR3 size: 15 residues. The DNA for the CDR3 is TGTGCCAGCAGCTCAGGCCAGGGTCATGAAGATACGCAGTATTTT. Protein product: CASSSGQGHEDTQYF.

This clone was recorded only once. The rearrangement joins TRBV7-2 to TRBJ1-2, with a possible D match to TRBD1 (6 bases). The V and J ends lost 2 bases and 5 bases respectively, with 12 bases between them. CDR1 and CDR2 from the germline V gene are SGHTA and FQGNSA. The CDR3 extends over 14 amino acids. This CDR3 is CASSLRPQGYGYTF. The DNA of the CDR3 is TGTGCCAGCAGCTTAAGGCCCCAGGGGTATGGCTACACCTTC.

The chain is built from TRBV7-3 and TRBJ2-3, with a tentative D call TRBD1 (6 bases). Germline values: CDR1 SGHTA, CDR2 FQGTGA. Trimming stripped 3 bases from V and 5 bases from J, with 12 bases between. The CDR3 is made up of 14 amino acids. CDR3 amino acids: CASSLTGWGDTQYF. The CDR3 nucleotides are TGTGCCAGCAGCTTGACAGGTTGGGGAGATACGCAGTATTTT.

This clone was picked up a small number of times. The chain recombines TRBV6-5 with TRBJ1-6; TRBD1 is a possible D gene (5 bases). CDR3 size: 13 residues. Germline V gene lookup returns CDR1 MNHEY and CDR2 SVGAGI. The V end was cut by 4 bases, the J end by 8 bases, with 9 bases between. CDR3 sequence: CASSSGSHSPLHF. The CDR3 DNA reads as TGTGCCAGCAGTTCAGGGTCGCATTCACCCCTCCACTTT.

This clone was seen a handful of times. This chain uses TRBV7-8 with TRBJ1-2; D remains ambiguous. V was cut by 8 bases and J by 4 bases, with 20 bases left in between. CDR1 is SGHVS and CDR2 is FQNEAQ in the germline V gene. The CDR3 length is 15 residues. Written as DNA, the CDR3 is TGTGCCAGCCAGCTTGTGCGGGGAGAGGGCTATGGCTACACCTTC. Its translation: CASQLVRGEGYGYTF.

V gene TRBV28 combines with J gene TRBJ2-3, with unresolved D. This CDR3 contains 12 residues. Trimming pared 2 bases from V and 4 bases from J, leaving 4 bases between. In germline, CDR1 is MDHEN, CDR2 SYDVKM. This CDR3 is CASSLLADTQYF. CDR3 DNA sequence: TGTGCCAGCAGTTTACTTGCAGATACGCAGTATTTT.

The chain carries TRBV7-9 and TRBJ2-3; unclear D gene. The germline V and J ends were trimmed by 4 bases and 6 bases, with 8 bases remaining between them. Germline V gene lookup returns CDR1 SEHNR and CDR2 FQNEAQ (reference sequence). CDR3 length: 12 residues. CDR3 bases: TGTGCCAGCAGCTCCAGTAGCGATACGCAGTATTTT. It codes for CASSSSSDTQYF.

The rearrangement joins TRBV25-1 to TRBJ1-1; maybe TRBD1 (6 bases). Germline V gene lookup returns CDR1 MGHDK and CDR2 SYGVNS. Trimming pared 2 bases from V and 2 bases from J, leaving 12 bases between. The CDR3 extends over 15 amino acids. CDR3 bases: TGTGCCAGCAGTGAAACAGGGATCGTTAACACTGAAGCTTTCTTT. Protein: CASSETGIVNTEAFF.

This chain connects TRBV20-1 to TRBJ1-1, with TRBD1 as a possible D gene (5 bases). CDR1 DFQATT and CDR2 SNEGSKA come from the germline V gene (reference sequence). Trimming left V 7 bases short and J 7 bases short, with 13 bases between. The CDR3 runs to 11 residues. CDR3 nucleotide sequence: TGCAGTGTTCCGGGGGTAGGTGAAGCTTTCTTT. It specifies CSVPGVGEAFF.

This chain links TRBV14 with TRBJ2-7; weak D call: TRBD2 (6 bases). V was clipped by 5 bases and J by 4 bases, with 21 bases between them. Germline CDR1 SGHDN, CDR2 FVKESK. The CDR3 length is 16 residues. The DNA for the CDR3 is TGTGCCAGCAGCGACCGACGGGCCCTTGGGGGGTACGAGCAGTACTTC. This sequence encodes CASSDRRALGGYEQYF.

For the CDR3, the DNA is TGCAGCGTTGAAGATCTGGGGACTAGGACTAGCGGGGTGCGTTTCAGGATCGATGAGCAGTTCTTC. It specifies CSVEDLGTRTSGVRFRIDEQFF. The chain couples TRBV29-1 to TRBJ2-1; 12 positions match TRBD2. Germline lookup yields CDR1 SQVTM and CDR2 ANQGSEA. V dropped 0 bases and J dropped 8; count of bases not matched to a gene: 26. This CDR3 comprises 22 residues.

This chain connects TRBV4-2 to TRBJ2-3, with 9 bases aligning to TRBD1. The V gene's germline CDR1 is LGHNA and CDR2 YNFKEQ. The V and J ends lost 0 bases and 6 bases, in that order; junction bases with no gene match: 7. The CDR3 has 16 residues. The CDR3 loop is CASSQDKPGQGDTQYF. The CDR3 region has the DNA TGTGCCAGCAGCCAAGATAAACCGGGACAGGGTGATACGCAGTATTTT.

In this sample, this clone turned up a few times. J is TRBJ1-2 and V is TRBV19; 9 positions match TRBD1. Germline V gene lookup returns CDR1 LNHDA and CDR2 SQIVND (reference sequence). This CDR3 is 12 amino acids long. The V segment lost 9 bases and the J segment 7 bases; nucleotides outside the gene matches: 6. The chain's CDR3 is CASMTGGFGYTF. CDR3 bases: TGTGCCAGCATGACAGGGGGGTTTGGCTACACCTTC.

This chain links TRBV29-1 with TRBJ1-1; D not resolved. Germline loops: CDR1 SQVTM, CDR2 ANQGSEA. V was pared by 4 bases and J by 8 bases, with 14 bases between. The CDR3 contains 12 residues. The CDR3 sequence: CSVAGRAGEAFF. The CDR3 DNA sequence: TGCAGCGTTGCGGGGAGAGCCGGGGAAGCTTTCTTT.

This clone was observed once. This sequence joins TRBV4-2 and TRBJ2-2; 10 positions agree with TRBD2. Germline CDR1 reads LGHNA; CDR2 reads YNFKEQ. J was trimmed by 4 bases and V by 2 bases; bases with no gene match: 4. The CDR3 sequence is 16 residues long. CDR3 in DNA: TGTGCCAGCAGCCAAACGGTAGCGGGGGGCACCGGGGAGCTGTTTTTT. Translated, it gives CASSQTVAGGTGELFF.

The chain has TRBV6-5 and TRBJ2-5, with 10 bases identical to TRBD1. This CDR3 contains 14 residues. The V and J ends lost 4 bases and 5 bases, in that order; junction bases with no gene match: 4. The germline CDR1 and CDR2 sequences are MNHEY and SVGAGI. CDR3 coding DNA: TGTGCCAGCAGTTGGGGACAGGGGATGGAGACCCAGTACTTC. Protein: CASSWGQGMETQYF.

This rearrangement joins TRBV20-1 to TRBJ1-5, with D unresolved. CDR3 length: 11 amino acids. V lost 3 bases and J 9 bases, leaving 9 bases between the germline ends. Germline V gives CDR1 DFQATT, CDR2 SNEGSKA (reference sequence). CDR3 protein: CSASRLRPQHF. CDR3 in DNA: TGCAGTGCTAGCCGCCTTAGGCCCCAGCATTTT.